The rows below give T cell receptor beta chains drawn from one sample of a study of Ad26.COV2.S vaccination and SARS-CoV-2 variants. Only in-frame clones appear in the TCRdb table, and some are missing; sequencing was by immunoSEQ multiplex PCR. The table records some 500,000 clones, roughly 89% of them present only once. Material: peripheral blood, obtained in a trial of Ad26.COV2.S vaccine versus placebo. The receptors derive from a person between 18 and 59 years old who received the Ad26.COV2.S COVID-19 vaccine or a placebo. Each CDR3 is given with its conserved first and last residue. D genes are given only for firm matches. Rows give clone size only sometimes, using once, few, many, or a class for an expanded clone.

J gene: TRBJ1-1
D gene: .
clone size: .
V gene: TRBV5-1
CDR3 DNA: TGCGCCAGCAGCTTGCACAAGGGGGGCCCTGAAGCTTTCTTT
CDR3 protein: CASSLHKGGPEAFF

J gene: TRBJ1-1
D gene: .
clone size: once
V gene: TRBV15
CDR3 DNA: TGTGCCACCAGCTCTCCCTCCTACGGGTTTGAAGCTTTCTTT
CDR3 protein: CATSSPSYGFEAFF

J gene: TRBJ2-3
D gene: TRBD2
clone size: .
V gene: TRBV5-8
CDR3 DNA: TGTGCCAGCAGCTCCGGACTAGCGGGACCCACAGATACGCAGTATTTT
CDR3 protein: CASSSGLAGPTDTQYF

J gene: TRBJ1-5
D gene: .
clone size: .
V gene: TRBV6-5
CDR3 DNA: TGTGCCAGCAGGGCGACGGCCAATAGCAATCAGCCCCAGCATTTT
CDR3 protein: CASRATANSNQPQHF

J gene: TRBJ1-2
D gene: TRBD1
clone size: .
V gene: TRBV6-5
CDR3 DNA: TGTGCCAGCAGTTACGAGGGACAGGGTTATGGCTACACCTTC
CDR3 protein: CASSYEGQGYGYTF

J gene: TRBJ1-1
D gene: .
clone size: .
V gene: TRBV4-3
CDR3 DNA: TGCGCCAGCAGCCAGCGGACGAGAACTGAAGCTTTCTTT
CDR3 protein: CASSQRTRTEAFF

J gene: TRBJ1-4
D gene: .
clone size: .
V gene: TRBV7-9
CDR3 DNA: TGTGCCAGCAGCCCTCAGGGGCTCAAAGAAAAACTGTTTTTT
CDR3 protein: CASSPQGLKEKLFF

J gene: TRBJ2-3
D gene: TRBD2
clone size: .
V gene: TRBV19
CDR3 DNA: TGTGCCAGTAGTTTCTACTTCCTAGCGGGCACAGATACGCAGTATTTT
CDR3 protein: CASSFYFLAGTDTQYF

J gene: TRBJ2-1
D gene: .
clone size: .
V gene: TRBV7-3
CDR3 DNA: TGTGCCAGCAGTACCGGGACGAGGAACAATGAGCAGTTCTTC
CDR3 protein: CASSTGTRNNEQFF

J gene: TRBJ2-1
D gene: .
clone size: few
V gene: TRBV10-1
CDR3 DNA: TGCGCCAGCAGTGAACAGGGAGACGGCTCTCTCTCCTACAATGAGCAGTTCTTC
CDR3 protein: CASSEQGDGSLSYNEQFF

J gene: TRBJ1-5
D gene: TRBD1
clone size: .
V gene: TRBV7-2
CDR3 DNA: TGTGCCAGCAGCGCCGACAGGGGTTCTGATCAGCCCCAGCATTTT
CDR3 protein: CASSADRGSDQPQHF

J gene: TRBJ2-7
D gene: TRBD1
clone size: .
V gene: TRBV28
CDR3 DNA: TGTGCCAGCAGTCTAGGGACAGGGGGCATGTACGAGCAGTACTTC
CDR3 protein: CASSLGTGGMYEQYF

J gene: TRBJ2-2
D gene: TRBD1
clone size: .
V gene: TRBV4-2
CDR3 DNA: TGTGCCAGCAGCCAAGATCGGGGGACAGGGACGCACCGGGAGCTGTTTTTT
CDR3 protein: CASSQDRGTGTHRELFF

J gene: TRBJ2-2
D gene: .
clone size: .
V gene: TRBV23-1
CDR3 DNA: TGCGCCAGCAGCGGGAGGGAGCTGTTTTTT
CDR3 protein: CASSGRELFF

J gene: TRBJ1-1
D gene: .
clone size: .
V gene: TRBV9
CDR3 DNA: TGTGCCAGCAGCGTAGAACCGCCAGGGCTGAACACTGAAGCTTTCTTT
CDR3 protein: CASSVEPPGLNTEAFF

J gene: TRBJ1-1
D gene: .
clone size: .
V gene: TRBV29-1
CDR3 DNA: TGCAGCGTTGCCTGGGACCTCACTGAAGCTTTCTTT
CDR3 protein: CSVAWDLTEAFF

J gene: TRBJ1-2
D gene: .
clone size: .
V gene: TRBV28
CDR3 DNA: TGTGCCAGCGGCCCGTATGGCTACACCTTC
CDR3 protein: CASGPYGYTF

J gene: TRBJ2-5
D gene: TRBD2
clone size: .
V gene: TRBV4-1
CDR3 DNA: TGCGCCAGCAGCCACCTCAGGACTAGCGTGGTCCAAGAGACCCAGTACTTC
CDR3 protein: CASSHLRTSVVQETQYF

J gene: TRBJ2-3
D gene: .
clone size: .
V gene: TRBV28
CDR3 DNA: TGTGCCACCAACCCCGATACGCAGTATTTT
CDR3 protein: CATNPDTQYF

J gene: TRBJ2-2
D gene: .
clone size: .
V gene: TRBV24-1
CDR3 DNA: TGTGCCACCCAGGCCGAAAACACCGGGGAGCTGTTTTTT
CDR3 protein: CATQAENTGELFF

J gene: TRBJ2-7
D gene: .
clone size: .
V gene: TRBV2
CDR3 DNA: TGTGCCAGCAGCGCCAGTGGCAACGAGCAGTACTTC
CDR3 protein: CASSASGNEQYF

J gene: TRBJ1-5
D gene: .
clone size: .
V gene: TRBV19
CDR3 DNA: TGTGCCAGTAGTATCTCCTCGGTGGATCAGCCCCAGCATTTT
CDR3 protein: CASSISSVDQPQHF

J gene: TRBJ1-6
D gene: .
clone size: .
V gene: TRBV5-1
CDR3 DNA: TGCGCCAGCAGCTTGGATCTGGATTCACCCCTCCACTTT
CDR3 protein: CASSLDLDSPLHF

J gene: TRBJ2-7
D gene: .
clone size: .
V gene: TRBV28
CDR3 DNA: TGTGCCAGCAGTTTGGCCAGGTGGACCTCCTACGAGCAGTACTTC
CDR3 protein: CASSLARWTSYEQYF

J gene: TRBJ2-1
D gene: .
clone size: .
V gene: TRBV5-1
CDR3 DNA: TGCGCCAGCAGCTTGGCGCCAGCGGGCGACAATGAGCAGTTCTTC
CDR3 protein: CASSLAPAGDNEQFF

J gene: TRBJ1-5
D gene: .
clone size: .
V gene: TRBV27
CDR3 DNA: TGTGCCAGCAGTTTATGGGGGACCGGTAATCAGCCCCAGCATTTT
CDR3 protein: CASSLWGTGNQPQHF

J gene: TRBJ1-5
D gene: .
clone size: .
V gene: TRBV5-8
CDR3 DNA: TGTGCCAGCAGCTCGCTCGGTCAGGGCAGAGGTCGAAATCATCCCCAGCATTTT
CDR3 protein: CASSSLGQGRGRNHPQHF

J gene: TRBJ2-1
D gene: TRBD2
clone size: .
V gene: TRBV27
CDR3 DNA: TGTGCCAGCAGTTTATCTCGGCTAGCGGTGTACAATGAGCAGTTCTTC
CDR3 protein: CASSLSRLAVYNEQFF

J gene: TRBJ2-2
D gene: .
clone size: .
V gene: TRBV13
CDR3 DNA: TGTGCCAGCAGCCCACCACTCCCGGGCCAGGCCACCGGGGAGCTGTTTTTT
CDR3 protein: CASSPPLPGQATGELFF

J gene: TRBJ2-1
D gene: .
clone size: .
V gene: TRBV6-5
CDR3 DNA: TGTGCCGCGGGCAGTAGATACAATGAGCAGTTCTTC
CDR3 protein: CAAGSRYNEQFF

J gene: TRBJ2-3
D gene: .
clone size: many
V gene: TRBV21-1
CDR3 DNA: TGTGCCAGCAGCACAGGGGCTAGGTCTACAGATACGCAGTATTTT
CDR3 protein: CASSTGARSTDTQYF

J gene: TRBJ1-1
D gene: .
clone size: once
V gene: TRBV6-5
CDR3 DNA: TGTGCCAGCAGTTACAGGCAGGGAGAAGCTTTCTTT
CDR3 protein: CASSYRQGEAFF

J gene: TRBJ2-7
D gene: TRBD2
clone size: .
V gene: TRBV27
CDR3 DNA: TGTGCCAGCCGGGAGGGGCCCCCCTACGAGCAGTACTTC
CDR3 protein: CASREGPPYEQYF

J gene: TRBJ2-1
D gene: TRBD2
clone size: .
V gene: TRBV5-1
CDR3 DNA: TGCGCCAGCAGCGGTCTAGCGGGGGCGTACAATGAGCAGTTCTTC
CDR3 protein: CASSGLAGAYNEQFF

J gene: TRBJ1-6
D gene: TRBD1
clone size: .
V gene: TRBV7-3
CDR3 DNA: TGTGCCAGCAGCTTAACTCCGTACCGGGACAGGGGGATTACGGGGCGTTCACCCCTCCACTTT
CDR3 protein: CASSLTPYRDRGITGRSPLHF

J gene: TRBJ2-2
D gene: TRBD2
clone size: .
V gene: TRBV19
CDR3 DNA: TGTGCCAGTAGTCCGGGGCGGGGGGCCACAGTAATCACCGGGGAGCTGTTTTTT
CDR3 protein: CASSPGRGATVITGELFF

J gene: TRBJ1-5
D gene: .
clone size: .
V gene: TRBV5-6
CDR3 DNA: TGTGCCAGCAGCTTGGGTCCCGGGAATCAGCCCCAGCATTTT
CDR3 protein: CASSLGPGNQPQHF

J gene: TRBJ1-1
D gene: TRBD1
clone size: .
V gene: TRBV5-1
CDR3 DNA: TGCGCCAGCAGCTTGCCGACAGGGGGAACGATGAACACTGAAGCTTTCTTT
CDR3 protein: CASSLPTGGTMNTEAFF

J gene: TRBJ2-7
D gene: .
clone size: .
V gene: TRBV7-9
CDR3 DNA: TGTGCCAGCAGCGGCGGACGGGCCTACGAGCAGTACTTC
CDR3 protein: CASSGGRAYEQYF

J gene: TRBJ1-2
D gene: .
clone size: .
V gene: TRBV18
CDR3 DNA: TGTGCCAGCTCACCGGCACTTGACTATGGCTACACCTTC
CDR3 protein: CASSPALDYGYTF

J gene: TRBJ2-3
D gene: TRBD1
clone size: .
V gene: TRBV7-9
CDR3 DNA: TGTGCCAGCAGCTCAAGGACAGGGTTAACAGATACGCAGTATTTT
CDR3 protein: CASSSRTGLTDTQYF

J gene: TRBJ2-3
D gene: .
clone size: .
V gene: TRBV5-1
CDR3 DNA: TGCGCCAGCAGCTTGGGTGGGGGGGCTGGTACAGATACGCAGTATTTT
CDR3 protein: CASSLGGGAGTDTQYF

J gene: TRBJ2-5
D gene: .
clone size: .
V gene: TRBV21-1
CDR3 DNA: TGTGCCAGCAGCAAATGGGACGAGACCCAGTACTTC
CDR3 protein: CASSKWDETQYF

J gene: TRBJ2-7
D gene: TRBD1
clone size: .
V gene: TRBV7-2
CDR3 DNA: TGTGCCAGCAGCCCCACAGGGGCCCCACGTTACGAGCAGTACTTC
CDR3 protein: CASSPTGAPRYEQYF

J gene: TRBJ2-2
D gene: .
clone size: .
V gene: TRBV7-3
CDR3 DNA: TGTGCCAGCAGCTTAGGGGGTCCTGCCGGGGAGCTGTTTTTT
CDR3 protein: CASSLGGPAGELFF

J gene: TRBJ1-3
D gene: .
clone size: .
V gene: TRBV7-3
CDR3 DNA: TGTGCCAGCAGCCCCTTCCCACAGTTCGTCGGAAACACCATATATTTT
CDR3 protein: CASSPFPQFVGNTIYF

J gene: TRBJ1-2
D gene: .
clone size: .
V gene: TRBV5-1
CDR3 DNA: TGCGCCAGCAGCTTGGTTGCGGGCTATGGCTACACCTTC
CDR3 protein: CASSLVAGYGYTF

J gene: TRBJ1-2
D gene: .
clone size: .
V gene: TRBV6-5
CDR3 DNA: TGTGCCAGCAAGGACAGAAACTATGGCTACACCTTC
CDR3 protein: CASKDRNYGYTF

J gene: TRBJ1-6
D gene: .
clone size: .
V gene: TRBV6-5
CDR3 DNA: TGTGCCAGCAGTTACTCGACGACCCTACTTAGTTCACCCCTCCACTTT
CDR3 protein: CASSYSTTLLSSPLHF